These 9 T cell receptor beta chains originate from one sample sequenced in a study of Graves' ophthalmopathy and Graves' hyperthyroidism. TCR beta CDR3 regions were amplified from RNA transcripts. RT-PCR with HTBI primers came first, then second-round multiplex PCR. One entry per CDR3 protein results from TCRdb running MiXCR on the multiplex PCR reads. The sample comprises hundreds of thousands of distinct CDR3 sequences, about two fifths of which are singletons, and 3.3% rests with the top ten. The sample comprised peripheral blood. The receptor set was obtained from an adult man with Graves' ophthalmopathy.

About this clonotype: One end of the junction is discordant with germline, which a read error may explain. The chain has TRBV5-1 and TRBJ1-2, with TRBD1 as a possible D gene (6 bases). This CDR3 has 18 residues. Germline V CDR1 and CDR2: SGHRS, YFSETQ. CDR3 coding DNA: TGTGCCAGCAGCTTGAGCCGGGCCGAAACAGGGTTTAACTATGGCTACACCTTC. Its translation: CASSLSRAETGFNYGYTF.

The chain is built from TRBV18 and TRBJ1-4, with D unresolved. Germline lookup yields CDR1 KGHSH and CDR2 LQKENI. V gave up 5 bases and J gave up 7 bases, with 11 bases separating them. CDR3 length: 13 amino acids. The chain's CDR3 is CASSKASGEKLFF. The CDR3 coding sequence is TGTGCCAGCTCAAAGGCAAGCGGTGAAAAACTGTTTTTT.

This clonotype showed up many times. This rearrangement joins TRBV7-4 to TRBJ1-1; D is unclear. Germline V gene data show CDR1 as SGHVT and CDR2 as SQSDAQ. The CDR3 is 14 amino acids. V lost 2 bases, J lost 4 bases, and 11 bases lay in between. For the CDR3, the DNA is TGTGCCAGCAGCTTATGGGAGGGAGGCACTGAAGCTTTCTTT. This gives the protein CASSLWEGGTEAFF.

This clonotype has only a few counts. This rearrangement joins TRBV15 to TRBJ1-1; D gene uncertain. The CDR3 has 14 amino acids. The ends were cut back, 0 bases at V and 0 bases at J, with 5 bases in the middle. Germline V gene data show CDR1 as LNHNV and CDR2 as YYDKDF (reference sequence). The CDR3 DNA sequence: TGTGCCACCAGCAGAGAAGGAGTGAACACTGAAGCTTTCTTT. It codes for CATSREGVNTEAFF.

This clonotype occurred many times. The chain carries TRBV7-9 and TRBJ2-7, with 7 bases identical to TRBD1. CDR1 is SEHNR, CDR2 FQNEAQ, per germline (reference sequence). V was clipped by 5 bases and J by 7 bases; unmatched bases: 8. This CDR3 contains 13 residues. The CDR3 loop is CASSPTGAREQYF. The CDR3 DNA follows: TGTGCCAGCAGCCCTACAGGGGCGAGGGAGCAGTACTTC. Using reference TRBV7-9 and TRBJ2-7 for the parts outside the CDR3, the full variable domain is DTGVSQNPRHKITKRGQNVTFRCDPISEHNRLYWYRQTLGQGPEFLTYFQNEAQLEKSRLLSDRFSAERPKGSFSTLEIQRTEQGDSAMYLCASSPTGAREQYFGPGTRLTVT.

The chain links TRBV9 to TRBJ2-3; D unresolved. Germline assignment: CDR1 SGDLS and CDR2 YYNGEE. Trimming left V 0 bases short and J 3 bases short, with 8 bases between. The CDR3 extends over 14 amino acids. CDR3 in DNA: TGTGCCAGCAGCGTAGCGAAGGGAACAGATACGCAGTATTTT. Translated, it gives CASSVAKGTDTQYF. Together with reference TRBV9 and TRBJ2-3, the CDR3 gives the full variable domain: DSGVTQTPKHLITATGQRVTLRCSPRSGDLSVYWYQQSLDQGLQFLIQYYNGEERAKGNILERFSAQQFPDLHSELNLSSLELGDSALYFCASSVAKGTDTQYFGPGTRLTVL.

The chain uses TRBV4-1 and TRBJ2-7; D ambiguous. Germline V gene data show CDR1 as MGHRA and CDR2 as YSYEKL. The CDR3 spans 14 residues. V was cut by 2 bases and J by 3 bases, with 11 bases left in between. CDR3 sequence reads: CASSQMENNYEQYF. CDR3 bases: TGCGCCAGCAGCCAAATGGAGAACAACTACGAGCAGTACTTC.

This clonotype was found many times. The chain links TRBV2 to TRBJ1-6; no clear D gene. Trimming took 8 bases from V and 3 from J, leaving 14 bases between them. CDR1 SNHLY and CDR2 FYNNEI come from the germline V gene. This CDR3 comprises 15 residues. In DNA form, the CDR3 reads TGTGCCAGCCGGGAGGGCAGGAGCTATAATTCACCCCTCCACTTT. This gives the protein CASREGRSYNSPLHF.

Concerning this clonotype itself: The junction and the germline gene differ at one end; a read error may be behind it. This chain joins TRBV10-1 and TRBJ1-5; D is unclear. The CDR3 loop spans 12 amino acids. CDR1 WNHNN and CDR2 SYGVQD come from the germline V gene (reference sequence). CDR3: CAISYSFQPQHF. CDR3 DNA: TGTGCCATCAGTTACTCTTTCCAGCCCCAGCATTTT.